This TCR beta chain was sequenced during a study of neurological immune-mediated disorders. The CDR3 is 12 residues long. V lost 7 bases, J lost 6 bases, and 13 bases lay in between. Germline V lookup: CDR1 MNHEY, CDR2 SVGAGI. TCRdb reprocessed the 5' RACE reads with MiXCR, giving one entry per CDR3 protein. The sample has 50,000 or so distinct CDR3 sequences; around 3.5% are singletons. This clonotype has just a few counts. Sequenced input: PBMCs. The origin of this receptor is a man aged 60 to 69 with multiple sclerosis. The chain joins TRBV6-5 to TRBJ2-7, with D perhaps TRBD1 or TRBD2 (5 bases each). The CDR3 coding sequence is TGTGCCAGCACCAAAACTGGGGGCGAGCAGTACTTC. This sequence encodes CASTKTGGEQYF.